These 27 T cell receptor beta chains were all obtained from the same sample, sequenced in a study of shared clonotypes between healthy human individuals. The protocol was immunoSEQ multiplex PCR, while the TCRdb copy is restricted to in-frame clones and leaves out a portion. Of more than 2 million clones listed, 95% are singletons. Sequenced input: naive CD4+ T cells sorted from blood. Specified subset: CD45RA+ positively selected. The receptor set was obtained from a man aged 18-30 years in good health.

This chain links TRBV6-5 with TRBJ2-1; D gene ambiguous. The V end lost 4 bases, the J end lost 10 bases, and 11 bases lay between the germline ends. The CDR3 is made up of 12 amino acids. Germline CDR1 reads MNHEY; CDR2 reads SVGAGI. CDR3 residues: CASSSVREEQFF. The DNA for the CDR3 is TGTGCCAGCAGTTCAGTACGAGAAGAGCAGTTCTTC.

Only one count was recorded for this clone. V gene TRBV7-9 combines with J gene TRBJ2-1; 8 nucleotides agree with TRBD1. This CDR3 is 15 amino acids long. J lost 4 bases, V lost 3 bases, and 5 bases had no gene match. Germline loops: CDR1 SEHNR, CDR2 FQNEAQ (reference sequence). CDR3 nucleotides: TGTGCCAGCAGCTTGGCCCAGGGGGCTTACAATGAGCAGTTCTTC. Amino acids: CASSLAQGAYNEQFF.

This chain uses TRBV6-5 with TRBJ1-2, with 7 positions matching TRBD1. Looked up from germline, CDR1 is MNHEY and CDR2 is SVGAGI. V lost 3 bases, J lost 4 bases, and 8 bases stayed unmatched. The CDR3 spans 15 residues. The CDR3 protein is CASSYGQTGIYGYTF. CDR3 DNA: TGTGCCAGCAGTTATGGGCAGACAGGGATCTATGGCTACACCTTC.

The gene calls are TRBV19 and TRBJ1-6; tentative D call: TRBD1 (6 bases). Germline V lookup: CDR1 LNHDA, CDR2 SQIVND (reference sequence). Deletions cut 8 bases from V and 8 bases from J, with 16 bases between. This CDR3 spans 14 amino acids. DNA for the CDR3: TGTGCCAGTTCCTCGGGGGCTTTTTATTCACCCCTCCACTTT. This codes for CASSSGAFYSPLHF.

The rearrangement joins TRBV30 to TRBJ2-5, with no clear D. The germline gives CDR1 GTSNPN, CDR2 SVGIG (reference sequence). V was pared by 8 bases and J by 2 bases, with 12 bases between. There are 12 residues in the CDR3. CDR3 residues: CATANLQETQYF. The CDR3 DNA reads TGTGCCACAGCTAATCTTCAAGAGACCCAGTACTTC.

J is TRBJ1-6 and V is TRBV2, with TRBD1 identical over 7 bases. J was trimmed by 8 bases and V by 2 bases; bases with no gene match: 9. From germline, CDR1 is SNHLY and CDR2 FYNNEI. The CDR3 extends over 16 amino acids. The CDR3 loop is CASSEPGDRVYSPLHF. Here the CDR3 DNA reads TGTGCCAGCAGTGAACCTGGGGACAGAGTTTATTCACCCCTCCACTTT. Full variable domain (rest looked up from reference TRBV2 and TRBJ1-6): EPEVTQTPSHQVTQMGQEVILRCVPISNHLYFYWYRQILGQKVEFLVSFYNNEISEKSEIFDDQFSVERPDGSNFTLKIRSTKLEDSAMYFCASSEPGDRVYSPLHFGNGTRLTVT.

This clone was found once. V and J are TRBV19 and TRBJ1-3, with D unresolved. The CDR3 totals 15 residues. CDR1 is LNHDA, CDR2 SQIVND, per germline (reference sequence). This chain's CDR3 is CGGSNSHTSGNTIYF. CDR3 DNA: TGTGGAGGATCAAACAGCCATACCTCTGGAAACACCATATATTTT.

This CDR3 reads CASSSQGSSRNEQFF. In DNA, the CDR3 is TGCGCCAGCAGCTCCCAGGGATCTTCTCGCAATGAGCAGTTCTTC. The chain recombines TRBV5-1 with TRBJ2-1, with D possibly matching TRBD1 (5 bases). V shed 3 bases and J shed 6 bases, with 16 bases lying between them. Per germline, CDR1 SGHRS and CDR2 YFSETQ. CDR3 length: 15 amino acids.

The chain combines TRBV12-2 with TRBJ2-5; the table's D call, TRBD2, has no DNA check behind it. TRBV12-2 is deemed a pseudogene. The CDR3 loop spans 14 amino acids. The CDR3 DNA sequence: TGTGCAAGTCGCTCAATAACTAGCGGGAGAACCCAGTACTTC. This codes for CASRSITSGRTQYF.

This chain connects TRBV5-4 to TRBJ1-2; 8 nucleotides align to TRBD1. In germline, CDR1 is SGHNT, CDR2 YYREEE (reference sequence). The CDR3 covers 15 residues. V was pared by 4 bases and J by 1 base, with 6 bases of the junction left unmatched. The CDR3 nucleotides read TGTGCCAGCAGCCCTAGGACAGGGTTTAACTATGGCTACACCTTC. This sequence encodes CASSPRTGFNYGYTF.

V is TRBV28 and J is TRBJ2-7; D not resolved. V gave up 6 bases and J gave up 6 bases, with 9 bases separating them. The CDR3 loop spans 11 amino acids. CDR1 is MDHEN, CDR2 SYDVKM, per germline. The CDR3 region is CASRSIGEQYF. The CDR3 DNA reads TGTGCCAGCAGGTCCATCGGCGAGCAGTACTTC.

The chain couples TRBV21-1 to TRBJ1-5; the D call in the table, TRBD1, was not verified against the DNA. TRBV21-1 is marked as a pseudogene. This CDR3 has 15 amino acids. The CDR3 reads CASIDDRGLDQPQHF. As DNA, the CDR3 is TGTGCCAGCATCGACGACAGGGGTTTGGATCAGCCCCAGCATTTT.

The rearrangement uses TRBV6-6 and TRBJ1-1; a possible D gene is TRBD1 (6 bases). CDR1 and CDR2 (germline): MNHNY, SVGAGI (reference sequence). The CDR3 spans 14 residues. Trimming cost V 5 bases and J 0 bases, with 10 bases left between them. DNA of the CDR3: TGTGCCAGCAGTACCGGGACAATGAACACTGAAGCTTTCTTT. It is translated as CASSTGTMNTEAFF.

CDR3 residues: CASVILLGTANNSPLHF. The CDR3 DNA is TGTGCCAGCGTGATCCTCCTCGGGACAGCTAATAATTCACCCCTCCACTTT. The V call is TRBV2, the J call TRBJ1-6; 7 positions agree with TRBD1. The germline CDR1 and CDR2 sequences are SNHLY and FYNNEI. V lost 8 bases, J lost 5 bases, and 15 bases stayed unmatched. CDR3 size: 17 residues.

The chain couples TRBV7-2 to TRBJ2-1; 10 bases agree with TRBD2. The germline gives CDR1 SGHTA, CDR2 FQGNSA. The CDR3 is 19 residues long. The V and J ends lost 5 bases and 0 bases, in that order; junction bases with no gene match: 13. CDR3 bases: TGTGCCAGCAGCCCAGAGCCGGGACTAGCGACGAGCTCCTACAATGAGCAGTTCTTC. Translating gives CASSPEPGLATSSYNEQFF.

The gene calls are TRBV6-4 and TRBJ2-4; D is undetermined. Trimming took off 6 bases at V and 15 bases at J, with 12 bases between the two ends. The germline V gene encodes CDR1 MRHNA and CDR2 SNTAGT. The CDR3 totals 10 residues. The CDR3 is CASRSRRWYF. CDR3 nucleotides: TGTGCCAGCAGATCCCGGAGATGGTACTTC.

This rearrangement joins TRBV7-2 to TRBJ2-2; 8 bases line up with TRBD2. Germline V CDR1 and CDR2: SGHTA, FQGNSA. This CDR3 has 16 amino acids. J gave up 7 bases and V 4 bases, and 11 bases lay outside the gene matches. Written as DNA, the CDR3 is TGTGCCAGCAGCTCCACTAGCGGACGAGGTGGCGGGGAGCTGTTTTTT. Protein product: CASSSTSGRGGGELFF.

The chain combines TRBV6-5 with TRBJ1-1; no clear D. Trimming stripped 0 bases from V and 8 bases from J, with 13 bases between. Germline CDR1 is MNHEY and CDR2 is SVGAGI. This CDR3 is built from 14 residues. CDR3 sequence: CASSYSLESGEAFF. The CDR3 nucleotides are TGTGCCAGCAGTTACTCTCTGGAGAGCGGGGAAGCTTTCTTT.

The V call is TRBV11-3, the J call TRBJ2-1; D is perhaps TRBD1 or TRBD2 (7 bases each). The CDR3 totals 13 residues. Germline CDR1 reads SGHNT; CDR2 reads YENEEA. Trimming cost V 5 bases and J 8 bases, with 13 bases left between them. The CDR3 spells CASSPQGGHEQFF. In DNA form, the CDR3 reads TGTGCCAGCAGCCCTCAGGGGGGGCATGAGCAGTTCTTC.

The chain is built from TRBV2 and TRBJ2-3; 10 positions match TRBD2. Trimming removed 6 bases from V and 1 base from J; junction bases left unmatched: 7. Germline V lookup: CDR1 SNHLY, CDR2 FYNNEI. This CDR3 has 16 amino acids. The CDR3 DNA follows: TGTGCCAGCAGCCTCTCCGGACTAGCGGGCACAGATACGCAGTATTTT. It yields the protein CASSLSGLAGTDTQYF. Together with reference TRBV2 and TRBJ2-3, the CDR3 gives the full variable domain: EPEVTQTPSHQVTQMGQEVILRCVPISNHLYFYWYRQILGQKVEFLVSFYNNEISEKSEIFDDQFSVERPDGSNFTLKIRSTKLEDSAMYFCASSLSGLAGTDTQYFGPGTRLTVL.

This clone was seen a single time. In DNA form, the CDR3 reads TGTGCCAGCAGCGGCCAAAGACTTGCGCTAGAGCAGTACTTC. This encodes CASSGQRLALEQYF. The rearrangement joins TRBV2 to TRBJ2-7; D is ambiguous. The CDR3 consists of 14 residues. The V and J ends lost 6 bases and 7 bases respectively, with 19 bases between them. Per germline, CDR1 SNHLY and CDR2 FYNNEI.

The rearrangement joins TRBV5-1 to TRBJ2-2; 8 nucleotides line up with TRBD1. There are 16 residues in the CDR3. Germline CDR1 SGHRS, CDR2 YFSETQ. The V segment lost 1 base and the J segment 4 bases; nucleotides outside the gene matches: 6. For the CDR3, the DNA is TGCGCCAGCAGCTTGAACAGGGGGACGGTCACCGGGGAGCTGTTTTTT. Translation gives CASSLNRGTVTGELFF.

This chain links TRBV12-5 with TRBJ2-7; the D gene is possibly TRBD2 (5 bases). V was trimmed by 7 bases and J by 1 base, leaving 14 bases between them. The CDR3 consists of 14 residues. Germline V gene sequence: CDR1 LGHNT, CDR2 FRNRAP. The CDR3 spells CASAPGGLSYEQYF. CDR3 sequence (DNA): TGTGCTAGTGCCCCTGGAGGACTGTCCTACGAGCAGTACTTC.

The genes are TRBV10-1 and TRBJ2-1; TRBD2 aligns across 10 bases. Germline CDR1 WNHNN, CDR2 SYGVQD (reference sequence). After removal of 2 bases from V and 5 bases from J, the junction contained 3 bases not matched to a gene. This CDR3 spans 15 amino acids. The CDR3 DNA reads TGCGCCAGCAGTGAGAGCGGGAGGGTCAACAATGAGCAGTTCTTC. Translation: CASSESGRVNNEQFF.

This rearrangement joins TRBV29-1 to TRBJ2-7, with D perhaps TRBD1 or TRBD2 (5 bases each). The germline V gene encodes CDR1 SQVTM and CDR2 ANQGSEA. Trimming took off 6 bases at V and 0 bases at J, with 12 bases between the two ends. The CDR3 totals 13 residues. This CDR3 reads CSVWDANSYEQYF. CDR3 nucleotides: TGCAGCGTGTGGGACGCCAACTCCTACGAGCAGTACTTC.

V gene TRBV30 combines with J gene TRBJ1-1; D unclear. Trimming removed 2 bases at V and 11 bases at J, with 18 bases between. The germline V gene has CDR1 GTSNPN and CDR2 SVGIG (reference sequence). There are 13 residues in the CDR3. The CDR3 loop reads CAWSWETRAGAFF. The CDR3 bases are TGTGCCTGGAGTTGGGAGACCCGCGCTGGGGCTTTCTTT.

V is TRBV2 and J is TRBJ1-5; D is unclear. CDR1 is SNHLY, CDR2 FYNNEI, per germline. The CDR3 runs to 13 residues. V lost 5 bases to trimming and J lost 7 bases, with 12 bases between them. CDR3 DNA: TGTGCCAGCAGTACCCCTCTGGGCCAGCCCCAGCATTTT. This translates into CASSTPLGQPQHF.